This T cell receptor beta chain was observed in a study of Tregs in tolerant kidney transplant recipients. Regarding this clone: Its antigen is unidentified.

Study conclusions and caveats: Expanding Tregs on activated donor B cells appeared to best identify donor-specific TCRbeta clones.

The assay was immunoSEQ multiplex PCR, and TCRdb's table has in-frame clones only and misses some. The data hold 85,000 to 100,000 clones, with approximately 94% observed a single time. The sequencing here drew on CD4+ T cells from blood, taken before the transplant. This sequence originates from a human donor who received a combined kidney and bone marrow transplant.

CDR3 sequence reads: CSVEGGRADTQYF. CDR3 nucleotide sequence: TGCAGCGTTGAAGGTGGGCGTGCAGATACGCAGTATTTT. The V and J genes are TRBV29-1 and TRBJ2-3; D call uncertain. Germline CDR1 and CDR2: SQVTM and ANQGSEA. This CDR3 comprises 13 residues. V was pared by 1 base and J by 4 bases, with 9 bases between.